This T cell receptor (beta chain) originates from a study of cytomegalovirus exposure and HLA in healthy donors (dated by TCRdb to about 2017). Broadly, across the study: In an earlier analysis of under 600 of the donors, 276 Gb of sequence data and approximately 120 million unique TCR beta sequences from about 190 million T cells were reported. An early release covering 550 to 650 HLA-typed donors comprised approximately 290 gigabases of sequencing data and approximately 80 million unique TCR sequences. Of the roughly 400 genotyped donors, approximately 80% were placed in the genetic ancestry cluster associated with self-reported Caucasian donors. The study aimed to test whether signatures of past pathogen exposure could be identified by cataloging public T cell receptors. The T cell repertoires of 666 subjects were profiled by immunosequencing and related to cytomegalovirus serostatus. In addition to the first cohort of about 650 subjects, a separate validation cohort of some 120 different subjects was used. To predict cytomegalovirus infection status, the study brought together high-throughput TCR immunosequencing, statistical association of individual TCRs with disease status, and machine learning. In a later analysis, previously published TCR beta repertoires from 666 donors were re-analyzed and high-resolution HLA genotyping was added so that TCR occurrence patterns could be studied. In the later analysis, no new phenotypic data were used to find candidate immune exposures; instead, reliance was placed on TCR beta sequences and their occurrence across donors. In an earlier analysis of several hundred of the donors, high-throughput TCR beta sequencing was used to judge whether each TCR beta V gene segment behaved as functional or pseudogenic. Donor age, sex, ethnicity and CMV serostatus were compiled alongside the repertoire data. A later genetic analysis used genome-wide SNP genotypes for about 60% of the roughly 700 donors, treating that subset as a discovery cohort. All discovery cohort repertoires had been generated using a single sequencing platform. HLA typing included class I and class II loci at four-digit resolution. The number of typed donors differed by locus: about 620-640 for A, B, C, DRB1 and DQB1; 500 to 550 for DQA1; fewer than 610 for DPA1; and about 450 for DPB1. Because of strong linkage in the cohort, four or five DR-DQ haplotypes were treated as single units for association and clustering. Among about 360 genotyped donors of the cohort, an average of 235,054 unique TCR beta nucleotide sequences were sequenced per donor, 15% to 20% of them non-productive.

Library generation was performed with the immunoSEQ multiplex PCR assay. For the multiplex PCR, a mixture combining 60 forward primers for TCR Vbeta segments and 13 reverse primers for TCR Jbeta segments was used. A multiplex PCR assay on genomic DNA amplified the CDR3 region of rearranged TCR beta genes. The amplified TCR beta libraries were sequenced on the Illumina HiSeq System as 87-base-pair reads. For the original study's pipeline: In a later analysis, tens of millions of unique TCR beta chains were counted across the 650 to 750 repertoires, and roughly 10 million of these chains were shared by at least two donors. A nearest-neighbor algorithm error-corrected the raw reads and collapsed the reads into unique sequences, merging closely related sequences to remove PCR and sequencing errors. Alignment of CDR3 sequences to IMGT reference sequences was used to assign V, D and J gene segments. For a sequence to be retained, a match of at least six nucleotides to both a V gene segment and a J gene segment was required. A rearrangement counted as productive if the CDR3 had no stop codons and remained in frame with V and J, and every other rearrangement counted as non-productive. Following IMGT convention, CDR3 was defined as the stretch from the second conserved V-encoded cysteine to the conserved J-encoded phenylalanine. The earlier analysis of about 590 of the donors excluded sequences that lacked an unambiguous match to a single V gene segment. An earlier analysis of a few hundred of the donors called V segments functional above 56.7% productive rearrangements and segregating when the between-donor standard deviation exceeded 5%. To diagnose cytomegalovirus status from the catalog of TCR beta chain sequences, a statistical classification framework was built. In a later analysis, V and J genes were assigned by comparing TCR nucleotide sequences against IMGT/GENE-DB human TR gene sequences. In a later analysis, CDR3 sequences and most-parsimonious VDJ recombination scenarios were assigned using the TCRdist pipeline. In a later analysis, each TCR beta chain was defined by its CDR3 amino acid sequence together with its V-gene family, and reads without a unique V-gene family were excluded. As a way to deal with suspected cross-contamination and a sequencing artifact, a later analysis dropped hundreds of nucleotide sequences that were highly shared and had low generation probability. A later analysis calculated a clonal expansion index for each public chain from normalized within-repertoire ranks of inferred template counts. In a later analysis, generation probabilities were computed using a VDJ recombination model fitted to out-of-frame rearrangements, and the results were checked against IGoR. A later analysis scored TCR-TCR, TCR-HLA and TCR-CMV co-occurrence with hypergeometric tests, applying a repertoire-size bias correction to TCR pairs. A later analysis estimated false discovery rates by permuting HLA or CMV assignments 20 times. In a later analysis, co-occurring TCRs were grouped with DBSCAN, and TCRdist sequence similarity was added when clustering was performed within HLA-allele-positive subsets. For co-occurrence clustering, repertoires with fewer than 30,000 or more than 120,000 public chains were excluded, along with 4 to 6 repertoires with anomalous nucleotide sharing. The source is immuneACCESS, and TCRdb retained only in-frame sequences with V and J called. Part of the clones is not carried over; for the studies checked, unresolved V genes explain less than half of this, and the remainder is unexplained. From that table come the V and J calls and clone size; the DNA was used to work out D and trimming. The sample contains over 80,000 clones, 82% of them found a single time. The ten largest clonotypes hold 3.5% to 4% of the sample.

General conclusions and limits of the study: Because the 87-base-pair reads could not distinguish some IMGT-functional V segments, including TRBV6-2 and TRBV6-3, those segments were excluded. Correlated functional status among segregating V segments might be attributable to linkage disequilibrium, but an unknown experimental factor could not be ruled out. Because some donors lacked HLA typing at each locus, the association tests relied only on the typed subset. A few of the identified cytomegalovirus-associated TCR beta chains were confirmed in vitro to be specific for cytomegalovirus antigens. When HLA alleles, especially DR and DQ, strongly co-occurred, TCR associations were difficult to assign to individual alleles. In the study, some 160 TCR beta chains were listed as associated with cytomegalovirus. Broadly in line with IMGT annotations, most TCR beta V segments showed up in productive rearrangements about 90% or about 30% of the time in an earlier analysis of around 550 of the donors. In a later analysis, TCR association rates were found to vary across HLA loci, with the most associated TCRs seen for DRB1 alleles and the fewest for HLA-C alleles. The cohort was sequenced for TCR beta chains only, and without alpha or paired-chain data the features that could be detected were limited. A further reported finding was that TCR beta sequences accurately predicted the HLA-A and HLA-B alleles for most subjects in the first cohort. The only immune exposure information available for the cohort was CMV serostatus. Sequencing depth was assumed to be roughly uniform across donors in the presence/absence analyses, though that assumption may not hold. Cytomegalovirus status was reported to be diagnosed by the classifier with high specificity and sensitivity in both the original and validation cohorts. The authors suggested that the approach could potentially be generalized to other disease states and immunological phenotypes. A later analysis found that most CMV-associated TCR beta chains appeared HLA-restricted, with HLA associations seemingly driven largely by CMV exposure. In a later analysis, HLA-associated TCR beta chains were found to be more clonally expanded and to have lower generation probabilities than equally common non-associated chains. Because counts were too low, around 18 rarely observed V segments, including chromosome 9 orphons, were left out of the earlier analysis of some 600 of the donors. A cluster of highly shared sequence variants was judged likely to represent a technical artifact of the sequencing pipeline. In a later analysis, several top co-occurrence clusters were reported to appear linked to parvovirus B19, influenza, CMV and Epstein-Barr virus. An association between a missense DCLRE1C variant and V-gene and J-gene trimming of TCR beta chains was found in a later genetic analysis and replicated in an independent cohort. At a false discovery rate of 0.05, a later analysis linked 16,000 or so TCR beta sequences to specific HLA alleles. Across donors, most TCR sequences were observed very rarely, whereas some public TCRs were present in many individuals. Compared with the 666-donor mean, donors in an Asian-associated ancestry cluster had fewer N-insertions in productive TCRs, according to a later genetic analysis.

As concerns this clone: There is no known antigen for this receptor. No qualities accompany the bases; no much larger clone lies one base away.

Trimming takes 6 bases off V and 1 base off J; junction bases not matched to a gene: 9. Via the germline V gene (reference sequence), CDR1 is MNHEY and CDR2 SMNVEV. The CDR3 runs 16 amino acids, cysteine and phenylalanine included. Left in the record is the CDR3 DNA by itself, 48 bases read in frame from the first base. The cohort consisted of approximately 670 healthy bone marrow donors. At the time of sampling, every cohort member was nominally healthy, though immune exposures that went unrecorded were likely present. The donor tested CMV seronegative, placing the donor among the 300 to 450 seronegative members of the cohort. A peripheral blood sample was provided by each donor, and peripheral blood mononuclear cells were used for TCR beta sequencing. The Qiagen DNeasy Blood Extraction Kit was used to extract genomic DNA from the blood cell samples.

The rearrangement joined TRBV27 to TRBJ2-7; 10 of the junction bases match TRBD2. Sequencing input: PBMCs. This receptor was obtained from a man aged 45-60 years in good health and CMV-seronegative. The CDR3 here reads CASRNSRLAGSYEQYF. The nucleotide sequence reads TGTGCCAGCAGGAATTCTAGACTAGCGGGTTCCTACGAGCAGTACTTC.